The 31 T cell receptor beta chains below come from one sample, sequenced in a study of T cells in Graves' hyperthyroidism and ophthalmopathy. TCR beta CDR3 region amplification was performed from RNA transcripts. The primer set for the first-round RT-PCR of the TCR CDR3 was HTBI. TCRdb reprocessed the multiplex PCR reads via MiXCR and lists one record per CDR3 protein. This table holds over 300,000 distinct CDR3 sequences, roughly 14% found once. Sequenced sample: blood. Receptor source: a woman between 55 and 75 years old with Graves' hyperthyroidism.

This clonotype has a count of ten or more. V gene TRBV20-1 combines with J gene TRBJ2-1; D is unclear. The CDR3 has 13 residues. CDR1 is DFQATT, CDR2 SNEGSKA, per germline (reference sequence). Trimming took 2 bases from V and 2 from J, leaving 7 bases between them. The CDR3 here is CSARPRTYNEQFF. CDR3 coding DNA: TGCAGTGCTAGACCCCGGACCTACAATGAGCAGTTCTTC.

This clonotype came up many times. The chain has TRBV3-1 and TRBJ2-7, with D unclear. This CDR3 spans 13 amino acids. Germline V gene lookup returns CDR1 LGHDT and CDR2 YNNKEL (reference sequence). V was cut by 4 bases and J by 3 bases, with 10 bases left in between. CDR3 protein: CASSRWEDYEQYF. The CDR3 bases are TGTGCCAGCAGCCGATGGGAAGACTACGAGCAGTACTTC.

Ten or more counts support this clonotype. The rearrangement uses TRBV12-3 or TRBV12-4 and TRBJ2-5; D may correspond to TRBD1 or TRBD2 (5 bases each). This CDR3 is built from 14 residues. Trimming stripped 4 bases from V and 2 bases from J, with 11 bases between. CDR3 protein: CASSSRDGQETQYF. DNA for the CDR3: TGTGCCAGCAGTTCCCGGGACGGACAAGAGACCCAGTACTTC.

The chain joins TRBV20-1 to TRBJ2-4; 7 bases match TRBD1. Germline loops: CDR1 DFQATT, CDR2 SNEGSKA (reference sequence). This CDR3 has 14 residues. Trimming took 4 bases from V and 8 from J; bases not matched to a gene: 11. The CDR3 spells CSATDRLIEDIQYF. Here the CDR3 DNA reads TGCAGTGCTACGGACAGGCTGATCGAAGACATTCAGTACTTC.

The CDR3 bases are TGTGCCAGCAGCTCGAGGGGGGGGTCCTACAATGAGCAGTTCTTC. This sequence encodes CASSSRGGSYNEQFF. The chain joins TRBV5-4 to TRBJ2-1; possibly TRBD2 for D (7 bases). The germline V gene has CDR1 SGHNT and CDR2 YYREEE (reference sequence). The CDR3 runs 15 residues. V was trimmed by 3 bases and J by 1 base, leaving 11 bases between them.

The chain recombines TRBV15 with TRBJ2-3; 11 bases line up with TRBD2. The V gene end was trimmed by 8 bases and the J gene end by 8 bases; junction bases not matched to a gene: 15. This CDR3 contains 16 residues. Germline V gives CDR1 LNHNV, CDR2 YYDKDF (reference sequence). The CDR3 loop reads CATRSAGLAAAGTQYF. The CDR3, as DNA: TGTGCCACCCGGTCGGCGGGACTAGCGGCGGCGGGTACGCAGTATTTT. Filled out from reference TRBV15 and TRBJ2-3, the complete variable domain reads DAMVIQNPRYQVTQFGKPVTLSCSQTLNHNVMYWYQQKSSQAPKLLFHYYDKDFNNEADTPDNFQSRRPNTSFCFLDIRSPGLGDTAMYLCATRSAGLAAAGTQYFGPGTRLTVL.

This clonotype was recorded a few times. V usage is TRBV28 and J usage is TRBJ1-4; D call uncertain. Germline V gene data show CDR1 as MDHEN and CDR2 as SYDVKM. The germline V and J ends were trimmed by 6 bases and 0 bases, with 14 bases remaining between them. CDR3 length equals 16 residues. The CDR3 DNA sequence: TGTGCCAGCAGCGGACGGCTCGGGGCAACTAATGAAAAACTGTTTTTT. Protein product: CASSGRLGATNEKLFF.

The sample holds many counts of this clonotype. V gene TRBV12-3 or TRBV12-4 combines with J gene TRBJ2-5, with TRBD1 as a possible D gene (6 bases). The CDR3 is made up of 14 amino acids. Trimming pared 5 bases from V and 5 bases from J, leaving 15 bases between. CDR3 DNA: TGTGCCAGCAGTCTAAAGACAGGCAGGGAGACCCAGTACTTC. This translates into CASSLKTGRETQYF.

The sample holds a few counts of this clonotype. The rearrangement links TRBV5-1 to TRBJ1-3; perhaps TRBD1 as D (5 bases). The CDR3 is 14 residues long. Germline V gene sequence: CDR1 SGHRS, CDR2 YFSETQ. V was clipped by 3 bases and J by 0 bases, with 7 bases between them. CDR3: CASSYDSSGNTIYF. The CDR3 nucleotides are TGCGCCAGCAGCTACGACAGCTCTGGAAACACCATATATTTT.

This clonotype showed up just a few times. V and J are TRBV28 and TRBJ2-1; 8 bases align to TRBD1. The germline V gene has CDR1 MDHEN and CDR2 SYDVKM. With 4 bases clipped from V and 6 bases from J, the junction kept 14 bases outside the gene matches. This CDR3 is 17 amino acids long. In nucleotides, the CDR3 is TGTGCCAGCAGTTCCATGGGCCTAGGACAGGGTGGCAATGAGCAGTTCTTC. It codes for CASSSMGLGQGGNEQFF.

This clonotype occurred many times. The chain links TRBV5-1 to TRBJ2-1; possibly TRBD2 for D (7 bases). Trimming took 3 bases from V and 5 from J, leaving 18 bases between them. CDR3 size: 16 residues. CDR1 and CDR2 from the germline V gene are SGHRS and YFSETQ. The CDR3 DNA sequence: TGCGCCAGCAGCTCGGTAAAGGGGGGGACTAACAATGAGCAGTTCTTC. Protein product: CASSSVKGGTNNEQFF.

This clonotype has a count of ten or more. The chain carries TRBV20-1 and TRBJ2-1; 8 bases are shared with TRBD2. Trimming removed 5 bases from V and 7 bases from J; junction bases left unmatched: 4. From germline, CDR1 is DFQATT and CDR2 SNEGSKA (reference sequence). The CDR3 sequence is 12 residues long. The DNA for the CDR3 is TGCAGTGCTCCGACTAGCGCAAATGAGCAGTTCTTC. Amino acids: CSAPTSANEQFF.

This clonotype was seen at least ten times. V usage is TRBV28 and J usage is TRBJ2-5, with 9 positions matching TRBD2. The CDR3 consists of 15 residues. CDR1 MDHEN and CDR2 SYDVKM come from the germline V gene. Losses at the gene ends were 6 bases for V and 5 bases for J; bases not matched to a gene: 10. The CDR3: CASSGGAGGQETQYF. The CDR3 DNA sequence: TGTGCCAGCAGCGGAGGAGCGGGAGGCCAGGAGACCCAGTACTTC.

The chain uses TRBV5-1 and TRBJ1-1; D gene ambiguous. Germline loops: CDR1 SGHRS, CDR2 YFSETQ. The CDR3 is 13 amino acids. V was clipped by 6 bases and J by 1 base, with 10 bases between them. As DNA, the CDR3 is TGCGCCAGCAAGTCACCGAGGAACACTGAAGCTTTCTTT. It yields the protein CASKSPRNTEAFF.

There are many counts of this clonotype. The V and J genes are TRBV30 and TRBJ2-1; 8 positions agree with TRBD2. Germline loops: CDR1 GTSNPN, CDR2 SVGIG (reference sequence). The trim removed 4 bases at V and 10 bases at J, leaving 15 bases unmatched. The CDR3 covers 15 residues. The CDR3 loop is CAWTEGTSIVNEQFF. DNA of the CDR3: TGTGCCTGGACCGAGGGGACTAGTATAGTCAACGAGCAGTTCTTC.

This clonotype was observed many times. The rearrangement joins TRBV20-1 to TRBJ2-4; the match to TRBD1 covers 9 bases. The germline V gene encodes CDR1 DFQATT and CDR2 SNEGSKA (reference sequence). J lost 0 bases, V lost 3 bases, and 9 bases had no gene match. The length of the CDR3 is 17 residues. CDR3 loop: CSASAGTGQLAKNIQYF. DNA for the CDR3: TGCAGTGCTAGTGCCGGGACAGGGCAACTAGCCAAAAACATTCAGTACTTC.

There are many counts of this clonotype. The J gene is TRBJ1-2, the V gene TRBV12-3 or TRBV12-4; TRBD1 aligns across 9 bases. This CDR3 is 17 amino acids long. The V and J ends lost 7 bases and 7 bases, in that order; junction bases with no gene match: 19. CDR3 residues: CASIEGYVGTGTSGYTF. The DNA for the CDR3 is TGTGCCAGCATCGAGGGGTACGTCGGGACAGGGACGTCTGGCTACACCTTC.

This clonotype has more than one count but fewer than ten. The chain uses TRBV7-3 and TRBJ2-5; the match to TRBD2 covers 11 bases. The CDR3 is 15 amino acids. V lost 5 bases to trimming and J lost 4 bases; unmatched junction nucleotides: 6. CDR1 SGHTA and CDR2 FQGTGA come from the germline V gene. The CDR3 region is CASSQPLAGGETQYF. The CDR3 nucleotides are TGTGCCAGCAGCCAACCTCTAGCGGGAGGAGAGACCCAGTACTTC.

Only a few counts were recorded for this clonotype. CDR3: CASSLTDSTYGYTF. The CDR3 nucleotides are TGTGCCAGCAGCTTAACGGACAGCACCTATGGCTACACCTTC. The rearrangement links TRBV7-9 to TRBJ1-2, with a weak D call TRBD1 (6 bases). CDR1 SEHNR and CDR2 FQNEAQ come from the germline V gene (reference sequence). The CDR3 totals 14 residues. V was pared by 2 bases and J by 4 bases, with 11 bases between.

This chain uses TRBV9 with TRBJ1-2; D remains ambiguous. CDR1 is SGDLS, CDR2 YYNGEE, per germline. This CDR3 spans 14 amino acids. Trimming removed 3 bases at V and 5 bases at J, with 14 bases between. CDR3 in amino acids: CASSAGPIQYGYTF. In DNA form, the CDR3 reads TGTGCCAGCAGCGCCGGGCCTATTCAATATGGCTACACCTTC.

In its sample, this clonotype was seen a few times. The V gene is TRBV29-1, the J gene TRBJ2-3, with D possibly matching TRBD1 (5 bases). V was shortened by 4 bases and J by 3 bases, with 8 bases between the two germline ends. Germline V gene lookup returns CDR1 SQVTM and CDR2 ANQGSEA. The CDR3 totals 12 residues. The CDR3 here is CSVGQGTDTQYF. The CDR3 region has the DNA TGCAGCGTTGGCCAGGGAACAGATACGCAGTATTTT.

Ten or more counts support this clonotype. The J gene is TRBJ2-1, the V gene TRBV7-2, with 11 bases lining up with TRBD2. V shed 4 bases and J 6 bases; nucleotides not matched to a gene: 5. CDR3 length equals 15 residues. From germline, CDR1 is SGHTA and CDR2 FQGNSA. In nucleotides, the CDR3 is TGTGCCAGCAGCTCGCTCGGACTAGCGGGCAATGAGCAGTTCTTC. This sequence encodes CASSSLGLAGNEQFF.

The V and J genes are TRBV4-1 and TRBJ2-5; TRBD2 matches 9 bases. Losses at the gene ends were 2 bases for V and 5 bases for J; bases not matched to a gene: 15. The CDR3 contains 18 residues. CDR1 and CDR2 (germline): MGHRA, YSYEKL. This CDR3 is CASSQLRLADPWRETQYF. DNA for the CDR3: TGCGCCAGCAGCCAACTTAGACTAGCGGACCCGTGGCGGGAGACCCAGTACTTC.

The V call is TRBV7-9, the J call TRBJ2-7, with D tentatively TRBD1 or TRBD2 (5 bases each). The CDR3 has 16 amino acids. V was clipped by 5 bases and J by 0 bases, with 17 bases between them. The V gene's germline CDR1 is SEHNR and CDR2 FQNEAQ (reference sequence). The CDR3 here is CASSPPGRLSSYEQYF. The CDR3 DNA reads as TGTGCCAGCAGCCCACCGGGACGGCTGAGCTCCTACGAGCAGTACTTC.

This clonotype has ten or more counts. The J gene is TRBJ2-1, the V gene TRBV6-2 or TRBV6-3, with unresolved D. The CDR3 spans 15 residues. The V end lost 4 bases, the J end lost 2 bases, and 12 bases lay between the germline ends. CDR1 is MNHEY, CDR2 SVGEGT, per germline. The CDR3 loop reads CASSSGTLPYNEQFF. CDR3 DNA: TGTGCCAGCAGTTCTGGCACCTTACCCTACAATGAGCAGTTCTTC.

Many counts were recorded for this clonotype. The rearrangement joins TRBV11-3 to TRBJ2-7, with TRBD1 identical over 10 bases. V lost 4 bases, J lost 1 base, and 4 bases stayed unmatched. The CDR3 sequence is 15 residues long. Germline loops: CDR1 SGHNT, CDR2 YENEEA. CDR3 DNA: TGTGCCAGCAGCTGGGGACAGGGGACGTCCTACGAGCAGTACTTC. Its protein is CASSWGQGTSYEQYF.

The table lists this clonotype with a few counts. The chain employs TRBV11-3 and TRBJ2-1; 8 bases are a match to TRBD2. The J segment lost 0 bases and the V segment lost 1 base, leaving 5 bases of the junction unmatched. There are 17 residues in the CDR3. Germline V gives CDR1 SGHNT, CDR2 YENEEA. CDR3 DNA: TGTGCCAGCAGCTTAGGTGTCGGGGGGGACTCCTACAATGAGCAGTTCTTC. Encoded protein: CASSLGVGGDSYNEQFF.

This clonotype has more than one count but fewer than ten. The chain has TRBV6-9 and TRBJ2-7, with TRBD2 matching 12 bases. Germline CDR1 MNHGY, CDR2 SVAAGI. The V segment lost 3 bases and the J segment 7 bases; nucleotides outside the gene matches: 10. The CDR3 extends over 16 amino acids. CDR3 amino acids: CASSYRTSGNSGEQYF. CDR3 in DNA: TGTGCCAGCAGTTACCGGACTAGCGGGAACTCGGGAGAGCAGTACTTC.

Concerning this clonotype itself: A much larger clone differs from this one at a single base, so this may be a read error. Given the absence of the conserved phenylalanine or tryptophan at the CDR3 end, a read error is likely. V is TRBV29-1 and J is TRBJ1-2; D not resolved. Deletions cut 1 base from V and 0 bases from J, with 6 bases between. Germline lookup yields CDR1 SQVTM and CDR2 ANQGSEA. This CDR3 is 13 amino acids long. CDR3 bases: TGCAGCGTTGAAGTGATAACTAACTATGGCTACACCTCC. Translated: CSVEVITNYGYTS.

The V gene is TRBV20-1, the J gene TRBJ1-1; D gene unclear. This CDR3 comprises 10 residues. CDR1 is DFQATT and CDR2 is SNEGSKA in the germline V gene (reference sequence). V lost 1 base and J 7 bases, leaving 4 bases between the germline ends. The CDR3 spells CSARGHEAFF. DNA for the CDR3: TGCAGTGCTAGAGGACATGAAGCTTTCTTT.

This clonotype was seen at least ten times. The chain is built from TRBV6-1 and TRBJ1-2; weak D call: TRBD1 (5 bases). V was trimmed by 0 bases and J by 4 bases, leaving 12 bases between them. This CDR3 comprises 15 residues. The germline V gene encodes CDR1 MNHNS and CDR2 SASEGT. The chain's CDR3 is CASSEAEGHGYGYTF. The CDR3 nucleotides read TGTGCCAGCAGTGAAGCTGAGGGGCACGGCTATGGCTACACCTTC.